This T cell receptor beta chain was found in a study of blood T cell repertoires in COVID-19. Across the study: T cells, B-cell-depleted T cells, or PBMCs provided the cDNA or gDNA that served as material.

This CDR3 is 13 amino acids long. Per germline, CDR1 KGHSH and CDR2 LQKENI. The V and J ends lost 5 bases and 3 bases respectively, with 9 bases between them. Original data processing: Using reference gene primer amplification, nucleated cell counts were estimated. Using immunoSEQ multiplex PCR, the repertoire was profiled, and TCRdb retains in-frame clones only, with some absent. Clone size and the V and J calls come from that table; the DNA yielded D and trimming. The sample records 200,000 to 300,000 clones, approximately 85% being singletons. This clonotype originated in a woman aged 60-75 years with active or convalescent COVID-19. The V gene is TRBV18, the J gene TRBJ2-3, with D perhaps matching TRBD2 (6 bases). What was sequenced was peripheral blood. The CDR3 is CASSTAGTDTQYF. In nucleotides, the CDR3 is TGTGCCAGCTCAACGGCGGGGACAGATACGCAGTATTTT.